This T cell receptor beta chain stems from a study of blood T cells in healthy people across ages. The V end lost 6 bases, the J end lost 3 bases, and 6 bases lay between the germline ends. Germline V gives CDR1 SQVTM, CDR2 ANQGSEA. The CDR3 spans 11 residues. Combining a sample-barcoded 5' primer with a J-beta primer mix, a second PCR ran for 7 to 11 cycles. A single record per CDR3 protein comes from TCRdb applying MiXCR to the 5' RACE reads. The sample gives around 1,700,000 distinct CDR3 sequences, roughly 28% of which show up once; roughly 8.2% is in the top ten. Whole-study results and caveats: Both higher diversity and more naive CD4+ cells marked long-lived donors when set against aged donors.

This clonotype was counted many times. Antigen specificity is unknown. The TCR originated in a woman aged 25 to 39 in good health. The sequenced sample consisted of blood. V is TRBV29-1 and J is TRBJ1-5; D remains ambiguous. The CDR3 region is CSVEFNQPQHF. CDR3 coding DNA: TGCAGCGTCGAATTCAATCAGCCCCAGCATTTT.